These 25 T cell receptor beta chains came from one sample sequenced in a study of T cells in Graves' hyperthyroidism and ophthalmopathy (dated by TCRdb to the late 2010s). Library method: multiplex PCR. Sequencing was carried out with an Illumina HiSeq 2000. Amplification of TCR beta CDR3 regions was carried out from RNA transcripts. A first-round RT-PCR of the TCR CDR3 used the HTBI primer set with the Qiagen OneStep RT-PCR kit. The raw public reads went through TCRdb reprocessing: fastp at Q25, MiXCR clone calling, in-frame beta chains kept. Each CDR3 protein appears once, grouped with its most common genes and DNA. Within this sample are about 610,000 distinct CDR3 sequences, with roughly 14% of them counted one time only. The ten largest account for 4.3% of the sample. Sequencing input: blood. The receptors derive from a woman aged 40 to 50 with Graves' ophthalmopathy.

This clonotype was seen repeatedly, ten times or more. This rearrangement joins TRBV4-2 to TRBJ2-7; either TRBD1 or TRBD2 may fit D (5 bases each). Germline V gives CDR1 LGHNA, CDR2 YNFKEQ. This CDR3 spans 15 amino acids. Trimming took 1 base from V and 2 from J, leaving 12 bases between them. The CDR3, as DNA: TGTGCCAGCAGCCAAGCCGGGACCCAGCCCTACGAGCAGTACTTC. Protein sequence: CASSQAGTQPYEQYF.

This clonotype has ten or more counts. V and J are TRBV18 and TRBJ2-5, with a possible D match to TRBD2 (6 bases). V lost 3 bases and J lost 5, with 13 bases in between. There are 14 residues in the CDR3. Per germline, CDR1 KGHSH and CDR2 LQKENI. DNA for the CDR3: TGTGCCAGCTCACCTGCGGCGGGAAGGGAGACCCAGTACTTC. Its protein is CASSPAAGRETQYF.

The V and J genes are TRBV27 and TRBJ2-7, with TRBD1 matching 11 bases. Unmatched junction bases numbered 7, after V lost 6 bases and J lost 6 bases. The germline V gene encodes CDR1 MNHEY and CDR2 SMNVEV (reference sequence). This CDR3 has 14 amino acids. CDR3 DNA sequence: TGTGCCAGCAGCCCCGGGACAGGGGGTAGCGAGCAGTACTTC. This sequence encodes CASSPGTGGSEQYF.

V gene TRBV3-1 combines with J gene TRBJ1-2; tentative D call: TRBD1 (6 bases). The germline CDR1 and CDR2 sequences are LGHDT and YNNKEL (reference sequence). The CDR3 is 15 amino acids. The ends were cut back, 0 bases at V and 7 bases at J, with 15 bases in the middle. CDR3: CASSQEGTGSAGYTF. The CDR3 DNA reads TGTGCCAGCAGCCAAGAGGGTACAGGGAGTGCTGGCTACACCTTC. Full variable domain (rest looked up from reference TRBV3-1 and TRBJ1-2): DTAVSQTPKYLVTQMGNDKSIKCEQNLGHDTMYWYKQDSKKFLKIMFSYNNKELIINETVPNRFSPKSPDKAHLNLHINSLELGDSAVYFCASSQEGTGSAGYTFGSGTRLTVV.

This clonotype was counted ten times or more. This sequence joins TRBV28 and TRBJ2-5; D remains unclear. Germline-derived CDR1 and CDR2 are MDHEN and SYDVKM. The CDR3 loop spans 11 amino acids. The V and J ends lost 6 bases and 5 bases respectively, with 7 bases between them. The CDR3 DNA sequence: TGTGCCAGCAGCCTCTTCGAGACCCAGTACTTC. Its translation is CASSLFETQYF.

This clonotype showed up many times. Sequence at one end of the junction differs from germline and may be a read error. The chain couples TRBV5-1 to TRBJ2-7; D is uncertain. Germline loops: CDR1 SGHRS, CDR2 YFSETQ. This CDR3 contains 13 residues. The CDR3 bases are TGCGCCAGCGGCTTCGGCAGGAGCTACGAGCAGTACTTC. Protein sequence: CASGFGRSYEQYF.

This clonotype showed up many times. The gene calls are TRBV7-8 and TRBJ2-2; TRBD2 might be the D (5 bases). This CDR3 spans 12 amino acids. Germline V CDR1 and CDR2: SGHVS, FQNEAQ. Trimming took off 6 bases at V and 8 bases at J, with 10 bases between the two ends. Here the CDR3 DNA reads TGTGCCAGCAGGCGGACGGGAGGGGAGCTGTTTTTT. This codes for CASRRTGGELFF.

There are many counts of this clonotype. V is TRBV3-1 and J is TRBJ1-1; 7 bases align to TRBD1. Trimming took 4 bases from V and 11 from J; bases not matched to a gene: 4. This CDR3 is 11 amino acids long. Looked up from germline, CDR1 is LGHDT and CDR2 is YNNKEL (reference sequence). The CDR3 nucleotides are TGTGCCAGCAGCCGCAGGGGGTCGGCTTTCTTT. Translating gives CASSRRGSAFF.

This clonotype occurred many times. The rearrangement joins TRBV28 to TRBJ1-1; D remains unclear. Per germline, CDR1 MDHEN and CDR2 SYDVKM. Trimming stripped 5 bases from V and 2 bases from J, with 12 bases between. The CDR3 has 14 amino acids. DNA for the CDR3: TGTGCCAGCAGTCTTACAGCTTTCAACACTGAAGCTTTCTTT. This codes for CASSLTAFNTEAFF.

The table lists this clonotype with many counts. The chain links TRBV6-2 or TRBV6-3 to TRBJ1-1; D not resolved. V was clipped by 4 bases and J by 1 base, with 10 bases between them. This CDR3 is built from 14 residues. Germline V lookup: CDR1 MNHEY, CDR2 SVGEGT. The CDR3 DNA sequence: TGTGCCAGCAGTTCCGGTGACCAGAACACTGAAGCTTTCTTT. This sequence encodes CASSSGDQNTEAFF.

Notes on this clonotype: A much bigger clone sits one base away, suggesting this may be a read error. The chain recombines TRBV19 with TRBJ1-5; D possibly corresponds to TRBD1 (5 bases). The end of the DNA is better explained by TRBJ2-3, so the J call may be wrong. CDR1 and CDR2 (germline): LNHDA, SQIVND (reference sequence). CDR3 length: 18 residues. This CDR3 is CASSIDSRASYSNQPQYF. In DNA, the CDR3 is TGTGCCAGTAGTATTGACAGTCGGGCCTCATATAGCAATCAGCCCCAGTATTTT.

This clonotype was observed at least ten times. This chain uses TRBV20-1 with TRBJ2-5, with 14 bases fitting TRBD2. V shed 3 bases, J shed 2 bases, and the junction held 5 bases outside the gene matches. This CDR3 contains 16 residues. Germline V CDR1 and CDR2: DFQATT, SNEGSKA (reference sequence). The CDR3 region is CSASGRLAGGQETQYF. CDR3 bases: TGCAGTGCTAGTGGGAGACTAGCGGGGGGGCAAGAGACCCAGTACTTC.

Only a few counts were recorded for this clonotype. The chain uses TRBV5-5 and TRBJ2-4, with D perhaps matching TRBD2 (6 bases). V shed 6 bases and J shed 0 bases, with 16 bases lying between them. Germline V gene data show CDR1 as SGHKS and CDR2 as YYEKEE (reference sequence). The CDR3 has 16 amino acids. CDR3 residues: CASNPGGGLAKNIQYF. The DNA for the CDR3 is TGTGCCAGCAACCCCGGGGGTGGACTAGCCAAAAACATTCAGTACTTC. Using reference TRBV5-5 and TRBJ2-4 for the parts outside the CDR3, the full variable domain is DAGVTQSPTHLIKTRGQQVTLRCSPISGHKSVSWYQQVLGQGPQFIFQYYEKEERGRGNFPDRFSARQFPNYSSELNVNALLLGDSALYLCASNPGGGLAKNIQYFGAGTRLSVL.

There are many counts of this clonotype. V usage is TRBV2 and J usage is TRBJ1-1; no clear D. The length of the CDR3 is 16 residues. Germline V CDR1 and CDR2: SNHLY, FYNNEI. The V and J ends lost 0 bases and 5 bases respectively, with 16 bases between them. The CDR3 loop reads CASSEAPSPPGTEAFF. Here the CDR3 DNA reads TGTGCCAGCAGTGAAGCCCCCAGCCCACCCGGAACTGAAGCTTTCTTT.

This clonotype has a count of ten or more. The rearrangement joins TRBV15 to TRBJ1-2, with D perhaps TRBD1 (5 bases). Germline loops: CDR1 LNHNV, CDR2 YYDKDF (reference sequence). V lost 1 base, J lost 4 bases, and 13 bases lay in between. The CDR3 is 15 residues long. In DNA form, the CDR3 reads TGTGCCACCAGCAGAGGTGCCGACGGGACCTATGGCTACACCTTC. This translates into CATSRGADGTYGYTF.

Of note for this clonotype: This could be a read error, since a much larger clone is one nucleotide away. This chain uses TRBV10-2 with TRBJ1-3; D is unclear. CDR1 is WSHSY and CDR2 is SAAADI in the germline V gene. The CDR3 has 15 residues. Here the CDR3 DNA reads TGCGCCGGCAGTGAGGGATGGCGCTCTGGAAACACCATATATTTT. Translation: CAGSEGWRSGNTIYF.

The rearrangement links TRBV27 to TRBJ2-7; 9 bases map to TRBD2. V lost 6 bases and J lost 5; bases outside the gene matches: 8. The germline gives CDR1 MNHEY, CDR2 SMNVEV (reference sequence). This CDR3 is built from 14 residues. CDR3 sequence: CASSLAGDANEQYF. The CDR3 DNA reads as TGTGCCAGCAGCTTAGCGGGAGACGCGAACGAGCAGTACTTC.

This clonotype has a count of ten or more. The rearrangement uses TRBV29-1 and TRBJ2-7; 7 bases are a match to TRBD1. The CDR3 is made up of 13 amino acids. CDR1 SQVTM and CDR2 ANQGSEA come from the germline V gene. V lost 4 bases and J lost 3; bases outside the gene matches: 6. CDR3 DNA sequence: TGCAGCGTTGTGGAGACAGGGTACTACGAGCAGTACTTC. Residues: CSVVETGYYEQYF.

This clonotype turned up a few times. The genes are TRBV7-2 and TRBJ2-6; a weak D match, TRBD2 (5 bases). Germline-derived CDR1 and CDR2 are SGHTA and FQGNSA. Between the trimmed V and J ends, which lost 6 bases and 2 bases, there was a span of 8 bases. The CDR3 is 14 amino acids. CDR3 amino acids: CASSLSAGANVLTF. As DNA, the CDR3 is TGTGCCAGCAGTCTTAGCGCTGGGGCCAACGTCCTGACTTTC.

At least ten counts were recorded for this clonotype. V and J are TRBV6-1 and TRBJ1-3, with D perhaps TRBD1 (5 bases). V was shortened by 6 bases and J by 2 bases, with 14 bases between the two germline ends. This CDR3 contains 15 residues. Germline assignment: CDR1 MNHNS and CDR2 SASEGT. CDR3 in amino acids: CASSPTRVAGNTIYF. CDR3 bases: TGTGCCAGCAGCCCCACCAGGGTTGCTGGAAACACCATATATTTT.

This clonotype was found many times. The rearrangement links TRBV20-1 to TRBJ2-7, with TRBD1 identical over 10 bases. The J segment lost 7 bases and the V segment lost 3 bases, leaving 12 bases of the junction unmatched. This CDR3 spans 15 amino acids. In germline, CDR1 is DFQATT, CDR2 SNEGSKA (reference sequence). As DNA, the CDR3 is TGCAGTGCTAGGAAAGGGACAGGGGAAGTTCTGGAGCAGTACTTC. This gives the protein CSARKGTGEVLEQYF.

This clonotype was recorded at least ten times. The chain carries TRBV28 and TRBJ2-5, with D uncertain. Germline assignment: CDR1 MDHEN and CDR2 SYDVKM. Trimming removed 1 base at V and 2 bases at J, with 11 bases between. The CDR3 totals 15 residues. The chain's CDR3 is CASSLYSPPQETQYF. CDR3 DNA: TGTGCCAGCAGTTTATACTCGCCCCCTCAAGAGACCCAGTACTTC.

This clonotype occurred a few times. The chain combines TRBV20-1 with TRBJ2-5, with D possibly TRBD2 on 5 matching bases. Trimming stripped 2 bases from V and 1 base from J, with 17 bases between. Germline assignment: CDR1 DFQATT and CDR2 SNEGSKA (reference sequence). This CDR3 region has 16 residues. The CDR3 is CSARSRGSLFQETQYF. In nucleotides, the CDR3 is TGCAGTGCTAGAAGTCGTGGGAGCCTGTTCCAAGAGACCCAGTACTTC.

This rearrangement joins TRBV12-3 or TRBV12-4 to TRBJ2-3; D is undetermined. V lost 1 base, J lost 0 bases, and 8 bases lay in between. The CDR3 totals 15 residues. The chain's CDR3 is CASSLVAASTDTQYF. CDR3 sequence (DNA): TGTGCCAGCAGTTTAGTGGCGGCTAGCACAGATACGCAGTATTTT.

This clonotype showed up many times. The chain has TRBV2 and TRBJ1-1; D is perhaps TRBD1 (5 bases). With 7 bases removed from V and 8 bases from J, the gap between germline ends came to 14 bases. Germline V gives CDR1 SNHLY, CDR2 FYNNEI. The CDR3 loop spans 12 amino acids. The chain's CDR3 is CASIWARAEAFF. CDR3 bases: TGTGCCAGCATATGGGCCAGGGCGGAAGCTTTCTTT.